One and the same sample provided the 2 T cell receptor beta chains below, sequenced in a study of blood T cell repertoires in COVID-19. Generated by immunoSEQ multiplex PCR, the TCRdb table keeps only in-frame clones and is missing some. The sample gives roughly 210,000 clones, around 90% of which show up once; under 2% is in the top ten. Sequencing was done on a sample of peripheral blood. The source of these receptors is a man aged 70 or older with acute or convalescent COVID-19.

The V call is TRBV2, the J call TRBJ2-7, with a possible D match to TRBD1 (5 bases). The germline V and J ends were trimmed by 9 bases and 2 bases, with 17 bases remaining between them. Germline CDR1 is SNHLY and CDR2 is FYNNEI. This CDR3 spans 14 amino acids. CDR3 amino acids: CASLLGQATYEQYF. The CDR3 nucleotides are TGTGCCAGTCTTTTGGGGCAGGCGACCTACGAGCAGTACTTC.

The chain couples TRBV13 to TRBJ2-7; 12 bases are shared with TRBD2. Looked up from germline, CDR1 is PRHDT and CDR2 is FYEKMQ (reference sequence). The CDR3 spans 15 residues. Germline trimming cut 4 bases from V and 3 bases from J; bases unmatched to any gene: 4. CDR3 coding DNA: TGTGCCAGCAGCTCCGGACTAGCGGGAAACTACGAGCAGTACTTC. Translated: CASSSGLAGNYEQYF.